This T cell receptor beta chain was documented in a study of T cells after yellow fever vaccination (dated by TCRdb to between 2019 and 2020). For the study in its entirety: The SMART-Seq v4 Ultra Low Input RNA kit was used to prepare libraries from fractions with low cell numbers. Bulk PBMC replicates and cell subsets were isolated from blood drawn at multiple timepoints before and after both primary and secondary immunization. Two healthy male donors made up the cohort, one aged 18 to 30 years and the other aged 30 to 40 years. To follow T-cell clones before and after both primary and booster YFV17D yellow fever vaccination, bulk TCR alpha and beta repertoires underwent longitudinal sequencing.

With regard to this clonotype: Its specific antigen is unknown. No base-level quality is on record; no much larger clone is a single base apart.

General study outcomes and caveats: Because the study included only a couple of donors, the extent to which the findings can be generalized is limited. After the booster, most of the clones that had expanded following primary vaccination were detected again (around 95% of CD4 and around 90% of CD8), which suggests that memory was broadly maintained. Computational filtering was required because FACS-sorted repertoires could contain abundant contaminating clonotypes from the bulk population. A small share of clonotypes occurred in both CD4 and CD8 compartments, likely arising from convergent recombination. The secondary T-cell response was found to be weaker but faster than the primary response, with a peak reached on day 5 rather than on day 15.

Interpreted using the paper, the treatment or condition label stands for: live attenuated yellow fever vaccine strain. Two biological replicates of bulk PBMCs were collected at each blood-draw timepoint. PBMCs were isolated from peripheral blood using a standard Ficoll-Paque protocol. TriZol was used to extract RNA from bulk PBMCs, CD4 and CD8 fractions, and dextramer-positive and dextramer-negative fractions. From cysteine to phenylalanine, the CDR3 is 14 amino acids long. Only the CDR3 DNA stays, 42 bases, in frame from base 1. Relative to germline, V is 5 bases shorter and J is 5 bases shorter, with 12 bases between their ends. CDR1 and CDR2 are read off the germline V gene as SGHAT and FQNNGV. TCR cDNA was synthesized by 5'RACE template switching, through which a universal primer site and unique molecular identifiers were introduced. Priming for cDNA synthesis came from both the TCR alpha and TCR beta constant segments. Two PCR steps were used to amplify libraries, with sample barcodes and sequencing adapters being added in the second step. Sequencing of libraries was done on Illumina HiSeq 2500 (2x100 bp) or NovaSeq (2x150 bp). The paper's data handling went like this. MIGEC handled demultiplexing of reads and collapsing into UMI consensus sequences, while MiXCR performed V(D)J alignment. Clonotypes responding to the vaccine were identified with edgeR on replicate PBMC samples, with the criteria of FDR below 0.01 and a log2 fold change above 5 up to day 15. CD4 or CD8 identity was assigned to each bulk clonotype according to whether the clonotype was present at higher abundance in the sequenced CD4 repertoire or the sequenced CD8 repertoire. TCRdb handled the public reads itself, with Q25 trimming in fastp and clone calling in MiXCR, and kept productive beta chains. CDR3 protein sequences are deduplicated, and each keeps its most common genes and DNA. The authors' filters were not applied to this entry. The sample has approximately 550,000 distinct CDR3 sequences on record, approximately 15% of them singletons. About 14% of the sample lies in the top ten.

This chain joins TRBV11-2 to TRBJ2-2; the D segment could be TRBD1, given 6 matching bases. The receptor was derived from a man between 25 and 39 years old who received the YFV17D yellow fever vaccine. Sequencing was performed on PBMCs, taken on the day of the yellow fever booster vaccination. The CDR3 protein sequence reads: CASSITTGTGELFF. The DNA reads TGTGCCAGCAGCATCACCACAGGGACCGGGGAGCTGTTTTTT.